This TCR beta chain came from a study of early T cells in non-severe SARS-CoV-2 infection (dated by TCRdb to the early 2020s). Regarding the complete study: Because TCR sequencing was done on bulk RNA from unsorted whole blood, the alpha and beta chains could not be paired.

Via the germline V gene (reference sequence), CDR1 is MNHNY and CDR2 SVGAGI. The trim is 1 base for V and 4 bases for J, with a gap of 7 bases between the germline ends. The CDR3 runs 14 amino acids, cysteine and phenylalanine included. Kept here is only the CDR3 DNA, which spans 42 bases and is read in frame from base 1. This was a case-control study nested in a cohort of healthcare workers in London, UK, who had nasopharyngeal swab PCR tests and blood samples taken every week. Healthcare workers were enrolled in the week of the UK lockdown, from 23 to 31 March 2020, and were followed every week for up to roughly 16 weeks. This clonotype was counted at least ten times. The antigen it recognizes is unknown. Within one base of it there is no much larger clone, and no base qualities were kept. Summary of the overall study and its limitations: VDJdb matching was skewed toward anti-spike CD8 responses, so virus-specific expansions were likely underestimated and private and CD4 specificities were missed.

The library was obtained by 5' RACE. Sequencing instrument: NextSeq 500. Unique molecular identifiers were attached to individual cDNA molecules in the TCR library protocol so that sequencing error and PCR bias could be corrected. Both TCR alpha and beta chains were sequenced, and tight co-correlation was observed between alpha and beta sequence abundances in each sample. The authors' analysis ran thus. V gene, J gene and CDR3 annotation of TCR sequences was performed with Decombinator V4. Expanded TCRs were defined as changing significantly between any two time points under a Poisson model with p below 0.0001. TCR abundances were normalised to the total number of TCRs sequenced per sample and expressed as counts per million. MAIT TCRs were defined by TRAV1-2 paired with TRAJ12, TRAJ20 or TRAJ33, and iNKT TCRs by TRAV10 paired with TRAJ18. VDJdb, accessed 1 November 2021, was searched for CMV, EBV and SARS-CoV-2 annotated TCRs, with TCRs annotated for multiple antigens excluded. TCRdb itself trimmed the public reads at Q25 with fastp, ran MiXCR and retained productive beta chains. Each CDR3 protein gets just one entry, which takes the most common genes and DNA from the rows behind it. Here the V and J calls rest on TCRdb's processing, not on the authors' analysis. The sample yields some 57,000 distinct CDR3 sequences; 4.5% to 7% were counted once. 6.8% of the sample is held by the ten biggest clonotypes.

The sample taken for sequencing was whole blood. Recombination joined TRBV6-6 with TRBJ1-4; the D gene remains uncertain. The TCR sequence derives from an adult who was a healthcare worker with PCR-confirmed SARS-CoV-2 infection or an uninfected control (not recorded which). CDR3 region: CASSYFWGNEKLFF. The bases read TGTGCCAGCAGTTACTTCTGGGGTAATGAAAAACTGTTTTTT.